One and the same sample provided the 2 T cell receptor beta chains below, sequenced in a study of spatial heterogeneity in lung cancer. This sample's time point: sample taken at primary tumor resection. The input material, whole RNA from tumor, nontumor lung or frozen PBMC, was sequenced unsorted. TCRdb fed the 5' RACE reads into MiXCR, producing one record per CDR3 protein. The data contain more than 20,000 distinct CDR3 sequences, under 5.5% of them singletons. This sample comprised PBMCs, obtained at surgery. The receptors originated from a male donor with early-stage non-small cell lung cancer.

This clonotype was recorded at least ten times. The CDR3 bases are TGTGCCAGCAGCGTGGAGGGACTGAGCTCTGGGGCCAACGTCCTGACTTTC. This codes for CASSVEGLSSGANVLTF. The J gene is TRBJ2-6, the V gene TRBV28; perhaps TRBD2 as D (6 bases). This CDR3 has 17 residues. Germline V gene sequence: CDR1 MDHEN, CDR2 SYDVKM. V dropped 6 bases and J dropped 0 bases, with 15 bases sitting between them.

This clonotype was detected ten times or more. The chain links TRBV7-9 to TRBJ1-1; D is perhaps TRBD1 (6 bases). Germline V gene sequence: CDR1 SEHNR, CDR2 FQNEAQ (reference sequence). The CDR3 sequence is 15 residues long. V was cut by 5 bases and J by 0 bases, with 13 bases left in between. CDR3 bases: TGTGCCAGCAGCCAAACAGGGAGTATGAACACTGAAGCTTTCTTT. Its translation is CASSQTGSMNTEAFF.